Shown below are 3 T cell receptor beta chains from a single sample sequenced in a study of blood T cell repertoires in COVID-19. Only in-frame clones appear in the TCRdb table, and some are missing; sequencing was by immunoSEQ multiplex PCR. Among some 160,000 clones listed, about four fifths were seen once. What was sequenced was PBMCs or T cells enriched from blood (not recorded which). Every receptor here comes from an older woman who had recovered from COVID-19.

The CDR3, as DNA: TGTGCCAGTAAAGGTCAAGGGGGCACGGGAGGAAACACCATATATTTT. As protein: CASKGQGGTGGNTIYF. The chain employs TRBV19 and TRBJ1-3; 7 bases are a match to TRBD1. The CDR3 loop spans 16 amino acids. Germline values: CDR1 LNHDA, CDR2 SQIVND (reference sequence). Unmatched junction bases numbered 13, after V lost 7 bases and J lost 4 bases. The entire variable domain, with the rest obtained from reference TRBV19 and TRBJ1-3, is as follows: DGGITQSPKYLFRKEGQNVTLSCEQNLNHDAMYWYRQDPGQGLRLIYYSQIVNDFQKGDIAEGYSVSREKKESFPLTVTSAQKNPTAFYLCASKGQGGTGGNTIYFGEGSWLTVV.

CDR3 sequence reads: CASRGAGGTEAFF. The CDR3 region has the DNA TGTGCCAGCAGGGGGGCTGGGGGCACTGAAGCTTTCTTT. The rearrangement uses TRBV6-5 and TRBJ1-1; perhaps TRBD1 as D (6 bases). Trimming took off 6 bases at V and 4 bases at J, with 12 bases between the two ends. CDR1 MNHEY and CDR2 SVGAGI come from the germline V gene. CDR3 length equals 13 residues.

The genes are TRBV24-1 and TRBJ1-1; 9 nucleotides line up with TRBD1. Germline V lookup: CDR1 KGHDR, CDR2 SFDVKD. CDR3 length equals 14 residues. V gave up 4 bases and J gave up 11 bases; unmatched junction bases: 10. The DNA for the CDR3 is TGTGCCACCAGTGACTGGGGACAGGGTATTGGGGCTTTCTTT. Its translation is CATSDWGQGIGAFF.